Presented here are 27 T cell receptor beta chains from one specimen sequenced in a study of blood T cell repertoires in COVID-19. The method was immunoSEQ multiplex PCR; TCRdb's version includes in-frame clones alone and lacks a portion of them. The data contain roughly 410,000 clones, approximately 87% of them singletons. The sequencing sample was made of peripheral blood. The source of these receptors is a woman between 55 and 75 years old with COVID-19, enrolled during active disease.

This clone was seen a handful of times. The rearrangement uses TRBV5-1 and TRBJ1-2; possible D gene TRBD1, 6 bases. The CDR3 runs to 13 residues. The V end lost 3 bases, the J end lost 8 bases, and 14 bases lay between the germline ends. The germline gives CDR1 SGHRS, CDR2 YFSETQ. Here the CDR3 reads CASSSTGGGGYTF. The CDR3 coding sequence is TGCGCCAGCAGCTCGACAGGTGGGGGAGGCTACACCTTC.

CDR3 coding DNA: TGTGCCAGCAGTCCGGGGACAGGGCCCTCTGGGGCCAACGTCCTGACTTTC. Amino acids: CASSPGTGPSGANVLTF. This chain uses TRBV6-6 with TRBJ2-6; TRBD1 matches 9 bases. Germline loops: CDR1 MNHNY, CDR2 SVGAGI (reference sequence). Losses at the gene ends were 5 bases for V and 0 bases for J; bases not matched to a gene: 5. The CDR3 length is 17 residues.

This chain links TRBV28 with TRBJ1-5; unclear D gene. Looked up from germline, CDR1 is MDHEN and CDR2 is SYDVKM. Trimming took 7 bases from V and 4 from J, leaving 11 bases between them. CDR3 length: 13 residues. The CDR3 coding sequence is TGTGCCAGCATGCCGGGAGGAAATCAGCCCCAGCATTTT. This translates into CASMPGGNQPQHF.

This rearrangement joins TRBV10-2 to TRBJ1-3, with D tentatively TRBD1 (5 bases). Trimming removed 6 bases from V and 0 bases from J, with 12 bases in between. The CDR3 is made up of 15 amino acids. Germline V gene lookup returns CDR1 WSHSY and CDR2 SAAADI. CDR3 DNA sequence: TGCGCCAGCAGCGACGGGGGTCTCTCTGGAAACACCATATATTTT. Encoded protein: CASSDGGLSGNTIYF.

This clone was seen a handful of times. The rearrangement links TRBV7-9 to TRBJ1-1; tentatively, D is TRBD1 (6 bases). The CDR3 has 12 amino acids. The V end was cut by 5 bases, the J end by 7 bases, with 11 bases between. Per germline, CDR1 SEHNR and CDR2 FQNEAQ (reference sequence). CDR3 nucleotides: TGTGCCAGCAGCAACCAGGGGTTTGAAGCTTTCTTT. Translating it yields CASSNQGFEAFF.

This clone appeared a few times. This sequence joins TRBV19 and TRBJ1-5; D perhaps matches TRBD1 (5 bases). CDR1 and CDR2 from the germline V gene are LNHDA and SQIVND (reference sequence). The CDR3 runs to 14 residues. The V and J ends lost 6 bases and 4 bases respectively, with 13 bases between them. The DNA of the CDR3 is TGTGCCAGTAGCCAAGGACACCGAAATCAGCCCCAGCATTTT. Its protein product is CASSQGHRNQPQHF.

V usage is TRBV2 and J usage is TRBJ2-7, with D unclear. The CDR3 has 12 amino acids. V dropped 8 bases and J dropped 4 bases, with 12 bases sitting between them. CDR1 and CDR2 from the germline V gene are SNHLY and FYNNEI. The CDR3 bases are TGTGCCAGCCTCATAACCGGGTACGAGCAGTACTTC. It is translated as CASLITGYEQYF. Looking up the rest from reference TRBV2 and TRBJ2-7 gives the full variable domain: EPEVTQTPSHQVTQMGQEVILRCVPISNHLYFYWYRQILGQKVEFLVSFYNNEISEKSEIFDDQFSVERPDGSNFTLKIRSTKLEDSAMYFCASLITGYEQYFGPGTRLTVT.

CDR3 region: CASSFVVGTQYF. The CDR3 nucleotides are TGTGCCAGCAGCTTCGTGGTCGGTACGCAGTATTTT. This rearrangement joins TRBV7-2 to TRBJ2-3, with unresolved D. The CDR3 consists of 12 residues. Germline values: CDR1 SGHTA, CDR2 FQGNSA. Trimming pared 3 bases from V and 8 bases from J, leaving 9 bases between.

A few counts support this clone. The rearrangement joins TRBV5-1 to TRBJ1-3; no clear D gene. Per germline, CDR1 SGHRS and CDR2 YFSETQ. The CDR3 length is 17 residues. The V end was cut by 1 base, the J end by 0 bases, with 14 bases between. As DNA, the CDR3 is TGCGCCAGCAGCTTGTCGGGTAGCACCAACTCTGGAAACACCATATATTTT. Translating it yields CASSLSGSTNSGNTIYF.

This CDR3 reads CASSITSLKADTQYF. CDR3 DNA: TGTGCCAGCAGCATAACTAGCCTCAAGGCAGATACGCAGTATTTT. The chain links TRBV27 to TRBJ2-3, with D maybe TRBD2 (6 bases). Between the trimmed V and J ends, which lost 6 bases and 4 bases, there was a span of 17 bases. This CDR3 is 15 amino acids long. Germline-derived CDR1 and CDR2 are MNHEY and SMNVEV (reference sequence).

The sample holds a few counts of this clone. This sequence joins TRBV19 and TRBJ2-2; TRBD2 aligns across 11 bases. The germline V gene encodes CDR1 LNHDA and CDR2 SQIVND (reference sequence). J lost 0 bases, V lost 0 bases, and 3 bases had no gene match. The CDR3 spans 18 residues. In DNA form, the CDR3 reads TGTGCCAGTAGTATAGACCTAGCGGGGGGCCCGAACACCGGGGAGCTGTTTTTT. This translates into CASSIDLAGGPNTGELFF. Drawing the rest from reference TRBV19 and TRBJ2-2, the complete variable domain is DGGITQSPKYLFRKEGQNVTLSCEQNLNHDAMYWYRQDPGQGLRLIYYSQIVNDFQKGDIAEGYSVSREKKESFPLTVTSAQKNPTAFYLCASSIDLAGGPNTGELFFGEGSRLTVL.

Worth noting for this clone: Additional DNA sequences in this sample encode the identical CDR3. This chain joins TRBV15 and TRBJ1-4, with 7 bases aligning to TRBD1. Germline-derived CDR1 and CDR2 are LNHNV and YYDKDF (reference sequence). The junction had 0 bases not matched to a gene; V was cut back by 0 bases and J by 5 bases. The CDR3 sequence is 14 residues long. CDR3 DNA: TGTGCCACCAGCAGAGACAGGGGGAATGAAAAACTGTTTTTT. The encoded protein is CATSRDRGNEKLFF.

The J gene is TRBJ1-4, the V gene TRBV19; 7 bases line up with TRBD1. The ends lost 10 bases at V and 0 bases at J; junction bases unmatched: 8. CDR3 length: 15 amino acids. Germline CDR1 reads LNHDA; CDR2 reads SQIVND (reference sequence). CDR3 sequence (DNA): TGTGCCACCAGCGACAGGGCCGCAACTAATGAAAAACTGTTTTTT. Its protein is CATSDRAATNEKLFF. Full variable domain (remainder filled in from reference TRBV19 and TRBJ1-4): DGGITQSPKYLFRKEGQNVTLSCEQNLNHDAMYWYRQDPGQGLRLIYYSQIVNDFQKGDIAEGYSVSREKKESFPLTVTSAQKNPTAFYLCATSDRAATNEKLFFGSGTQLSVL.

J is TRBJ2-6 and V is TRBV5-8, with 8 bases matching TRBD1. J was trimmed by 4 bases and V by 4 bases; bases with no gene match: 7. There are 16 residues in the CDR3. CDR1 and CDR2 from the germline V gene are SGHTS and YDEGEE. CDR3 in amino acids: CASSPDRGLGANVLTF. The DNA for the CDR3 is TGTGCCAGCAGCCCTGACAGGGGATTAGGGGCCAACGTCCTGACTTTC. The whole variable domain, filled in from reference TRBV5-8 and TRBJ2-6, reads EAGVTQSPTHLIKTRGQQATLRCSPISGHTSVYWYQQALGLGLQFLLWYDEGEERNRGNFPPRFSGRQFPNYSSELNVNALELEDSALYLCASSPDRGLGANVLTFGAGSRLTVL.

This clone was seen a single time. The chain is built from TRBV5-1 and TRBJ2-2; D may be TRBD2 (5 bases). Trimming left V 0 bases short and J 3 bases short, with 9 bases between. The V gene's germline CDR1 is SGHRS and CDR2 YFSETQ. The CDR3 extends over 15 amino acids. CDR3 region: CASSLERVDTGELFF. The CDR3 DNA reads as TGCGCCAGCAGCTTGGAGAGGGTTGACACCGGGGAGCTGTTTTTT.

The CDR3 bases are TGTGCCAGCAGTTCGGAGTACCAGGGGACCGGGGAGCTGTTTTTT. It translates to CASSSEYQGTGELFF. The chain carries TRBV6-5 and TRBJ2-2; D possibly corresponds to TRBD1 (6 bases). The CDR3 contains 15 residues. Between the trimmed V and J ends, which lost 4 bases and 5 bases, there was a span of 14 bases. Per germline, CDR1 MNHEY and CDR2 SVGAGI.

The rearrangement uses TRBV6-5 and TRBJ1-1; no firm D call. Trimming took 9 bases from V and 0 from J, leaving 14 bases between them. The V gene's germline CDR1 is MNHEY and CDR2 SVGAGI. The CDR3 is 14 residues long. Here the CDR3 DNA reads TGTGCCAGTTTTTCCTACACAGTGAACACTGAAGCTTTCTTT. Its translation: CASFSYTVNTEAFF.

This clone was seen once. The V and J genes are TRBV29-1 and TRBJ1-2; D perhaps matches TRBD1 (5 bases). Germline values: CDR1 SQVTM, CDR2 ANQGSEA. The CDR3 extends over 12 amino acids. Between the trimmed V and J ends, which lost 2 bases and 8 bases, there was a span of 12 bases. CDR3 sequence: CSVEKPGGGYTF. CDR3 coding DNA: TGCAGCGTTGAAAAACCGGGGGGAGGCTACACCTTC. The entire variable domain, with the rest obtained from reference TRBV29-1 and TRBJ1-2, is as follows: SAVISQKPSRDICQRGTSLTIQCQVDSQVTMMFWYRQQPGQSLTLIATANQGSEATYESGFVIDKFPISRPNLTFSTLTVSNMSPEDSSIYLCSVEKPGGGYTFGSGTRLTVV.

The chain couples TRBV2 to TRBJ2-3, with TRBD1 identical over 7 bases. CDR3 size: 12 residues. Germline CDR1 is SNHLY and CDR2 is FYNNEI. With V trimmed by 9 bases and J by 1 base, 1 base remained unmatched. For the CDR3, the DNA is TGTGCCAGTGACAGGGGCACAGATACGCAGTATTTT. Encoded protein: CASDRGTDTQYF.

The chain recombines TRBV18 with TRBJ1-2; TRBD1 matches at 10 bases. There are 15 residues in the CDR3. Germline lookup yields CDR1 KGHSH and CDR2 LQKENI. V was pared by 1 base and J by 6 bases, with 5 bases of the junction left unmatched. For the CDR3, the DNA is TGTGCCAGCTCACCACGACAGGGGGCCGGGGATGGCTACACCTTC. Encoded protein: CASSPRQGAGDGYTF.

In nucleotides, the CDR3 is TGTGCCAGCAGACAGGAAACTGAAGCTTTCTTT. Translating gives CASRQETEAFF. The rearrangement uses TRBV28 and TRBJ1-1; D possibly corresponds to TRBD1 (5 bases). The CDR3 runs to 11 residues. The V end lost 6 bases, the J end lost 5 bases, and 7 bases lay between the germline ends. Germline loops: CDR1 MDHEN, CDR2 SYDVKM.

The chain is built from TRBV6-1 and TRBJ1-3; TRBD1 aligns across 10 bases. The J segment lost 0 bases and the V segment lost 2 bases, leaving 4 bases of the junction unmatched. Germline V gives CDR1 MNHNS, CDR2 SASEGT. The CDR3 has 17 residues. This chain's CDR3 is CASSERQGARSGNTIYF. CDR3 DNA: TGTGCCAGCAGTGAACGACAGGGGGCCCGCTCTGGAAACACCATATATTTT.

V gene TRBV5-1 combines with J gene TRBJ2-1; possible D gene TRBD2, 5 bases. CDR3 length equals 15 residues. V lost 0 bases, J lost 6 bases, and 13 bases lay in between. Germline-derived CDR1 and CDR2 are SGHRS and YFSETQ. The CDR3 DNA reads as TGCGCCAGCAGCTTGGCAAGAGCCGGGGTCAATGAGCAGTTCTTC. It yields the protein CASSLARAGVNEQFF.

This chain links TRBV4-1 with TRBJ1-1; 9 bases agree with TRBD1. V was pared by 5 bases and J by 7 bases, with 17 bases of the junction left unmatched. The CDR3 contains 17 residues. Germline values: CDR1 MGHRA, CDR2 YSYEKL. The CDR3 nucleotides read TGCGCCAGCAGCGGTCCATTGGGGGACAGGGCACTGAATGAAGCTTTCTTT. Protein product: CASSGPLGDRALNEAFF.

This clone occurred a few times. V is TRBV29-1 and J is TRBJ1-4, with D maybe TRBD1 (6 bases). V lost 8 bases and J lost 8, with 15 bases in between. The CDR3 extends over 12 amino acids. Looked up from germline, CDR1 is SQVTM and CDR2 is ANQGSEA. For the CDR3, the DNA is TGCAGCAACGACAGGTTCTCCGAAAAACTGTTTTTT. Protein product: CSNDRFSEKLFF. The variable domain in full, with the rest retrieved from reference TRBV29-1 and TRBJ1-4, is SAVISQKPSRDICQRGTSLTIQCQVDSQVTMMFWYRQQPGQSLTLIATANQGSEATYESGFVIDKFPISRPNLTFSTLTVSNMSPEDSSIYLCSNDRFSEKLFFGSGTQLSVL.

The chain combines TRBV6-1 with TRBJ2-7, with TRBD2 matching over 9 bases. The junction had 5 bases not matched to a gene; V was cut back by 2 bases and J by 0 bases. CDR1 and CDR2 (germline): MNHNS, SASEGT. The CDR3 has 16 residues. In nucleotides, the CDR3 is TGTGCCAGCAGTGAACCCCCTAGCGGGGCCTCCTACGAGCAGTACTTC. Translation: CASSEPPSGASYEQYF.

This chain links TRBV2 with TRBJ1-2; the match to TRBD1 covers 8 bases. Germline CDR1 SNHLY, CDR2 FYNNEI. J lost 0 bases, V lost 2 bases, and 8 bases had no gene match. The CDR3 totals 17 residues. The CDR3 DNA is TGTGCCAGCAGTGAAAGAGCAGGGGGCGCCGCTAACTATGGCTACACCTTC. This gives the protein CASSERAGGAANYGYTF.